The subject of this entry is one T cell receptor beta chain. The antigen is unknown. This sample was taken from a study of beta chain features in type 1 diabetes. The overall study: Across every sample, about 100 million sorted cells were examined in total. Study-wide findings and caveats: A greater similarity of naive, central memory and Treg TCRB repertoires was seen among patients than among healthy donors. Junctions at VDJ sites from type 1 diabetes patients had fewer insertions and more deletions.

Trimming shortened V by 1 base and J by 5 bases, and 8 bases separated the two germline ends. CDR1 is GTSNPN and CDR2 is SVGIG in the germline V gene (reference sequence). The CDR3 runs 13 residues. Expressed TCRB transcripts were sequenced because the entire RNA isolate underwent reverse transcription. Read counts averaged around 3.6 million for samples of naive, central memory and regulatory T cells. The method was immunoSEQ multiplex PCR; TCRdb's version includes in-frame clones alone and lacks a portion of them. The data show about 220,000 clones, roughly 10% seen once. The chain is built from TRBV30 and TRBJ2-2, with D possibly matching TRBD1 (6 bases). The TCR was taken from a man younger than 35 in good health. Material for sequencing was central memory CD4+ T cells from blood. Written as DNA, the CDR3 is TGTGCCTGGAGTGAAGGGGGAACCGGGGAGCTGTTTTTT. It encodes CAWSEGGTGELFF.